This T cell receptor beta chain was documented in a study of CD8 T cells in ankylosing spondylitis. Study-wide results and limits: As reported, disease-linked clones showed significant enrichment in matched ankylosing spondylitis synovial fluid. Certain motif variants had earlier been reported in reactive arthritis synovial fluid and blood.

A note on this clonotype: Its matching antigen is unknown.

The CDR3 has 16 residues. The V end was cut by 5 bases, the J end by 3 bases, with 16 bases between. Using its own MiXCR run on the 5' RACE reads, TCRdb lists one record per CDR3 protein. The sample holds roughly 130,000 distinct CDR3 sequences, 6% to 8.5% seen once. V usage is TRBV12-3 or TRBV12-4 and J usage is TRBJ2-2; no clear D. The sequenced sample consisted of blood, either unsorted or a sorted T cell fraction (not recorded which). This TCR was sampled from a male donor with ankylosing spondylitis or in good health (not recorded which). CDR3 in DNA: TGTGCCAGCAGTCCGTCTGGCCAGGAGTACACCGGGGAGCTGTTTTTT. Encoded protein: CASSPSGQEYTGELFF.